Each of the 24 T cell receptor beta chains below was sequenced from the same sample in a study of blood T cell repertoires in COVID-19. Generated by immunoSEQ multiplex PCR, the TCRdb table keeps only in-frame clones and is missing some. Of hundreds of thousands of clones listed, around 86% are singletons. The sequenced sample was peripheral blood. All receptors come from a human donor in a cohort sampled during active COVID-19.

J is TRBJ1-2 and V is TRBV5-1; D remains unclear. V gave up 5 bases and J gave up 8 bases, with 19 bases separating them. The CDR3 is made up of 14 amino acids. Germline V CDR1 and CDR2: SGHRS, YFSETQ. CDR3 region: CASSQDSLTRGYTF. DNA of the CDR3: TGCGCCAGCAGTCAAGACTCTCTTACGAGGGGCTACACCTTC.

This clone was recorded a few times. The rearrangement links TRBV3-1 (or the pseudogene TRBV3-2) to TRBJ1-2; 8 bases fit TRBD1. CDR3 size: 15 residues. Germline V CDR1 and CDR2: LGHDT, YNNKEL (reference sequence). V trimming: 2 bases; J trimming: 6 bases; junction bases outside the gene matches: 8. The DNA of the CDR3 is TGTGCCAGCAGCCAAACCAACAGGGGGGTGAATGGCTACACCTTC. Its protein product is CASSQTNRGVNGYTF.

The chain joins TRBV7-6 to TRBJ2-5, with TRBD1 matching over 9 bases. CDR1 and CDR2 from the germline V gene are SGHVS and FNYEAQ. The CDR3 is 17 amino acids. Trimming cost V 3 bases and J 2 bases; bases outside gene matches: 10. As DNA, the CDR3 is TGTGCCAGCAGCTTGGGACAGGGCCTCGGAGGTCAAGAGACCCAGTACTTC. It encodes CASSLGQGLGGQETQYF.

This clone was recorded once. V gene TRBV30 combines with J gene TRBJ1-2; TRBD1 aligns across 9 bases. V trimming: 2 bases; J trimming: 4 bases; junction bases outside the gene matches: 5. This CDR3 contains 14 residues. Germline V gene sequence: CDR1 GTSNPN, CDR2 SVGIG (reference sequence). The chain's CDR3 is CAWSRDRGSYGYTF. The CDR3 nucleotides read TGTGCCTGGAGTCGCGACAGGGGGAGCTATGGCTACACCTTC.

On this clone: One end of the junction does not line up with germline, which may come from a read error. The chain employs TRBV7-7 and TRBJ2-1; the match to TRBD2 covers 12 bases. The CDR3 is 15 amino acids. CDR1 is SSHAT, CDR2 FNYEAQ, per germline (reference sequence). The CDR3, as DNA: TGTGCTAGCAGCTCAGGACTAGCGGGAAAGAATGAGCAGTTCTTC. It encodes CASSSGLAGKNEQFF.

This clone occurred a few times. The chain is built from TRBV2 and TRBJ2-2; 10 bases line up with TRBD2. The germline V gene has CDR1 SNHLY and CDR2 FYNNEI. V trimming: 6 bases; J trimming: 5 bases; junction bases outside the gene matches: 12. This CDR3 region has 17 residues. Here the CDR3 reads CASSRVHLAGVTGELFF. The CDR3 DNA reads TGTGCCAGCAGCCGAGTACATCTAGCGGGAGTGACCGGGGAGCTGTTTTTT.

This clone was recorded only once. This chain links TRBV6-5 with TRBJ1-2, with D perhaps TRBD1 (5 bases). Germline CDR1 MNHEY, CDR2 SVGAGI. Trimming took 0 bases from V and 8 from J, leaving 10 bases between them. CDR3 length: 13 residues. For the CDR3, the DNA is TGTGCCAGCAGTTACTCGCGACAGAGGGGCTACACCTTC. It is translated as CASSYSRQRGYTF.

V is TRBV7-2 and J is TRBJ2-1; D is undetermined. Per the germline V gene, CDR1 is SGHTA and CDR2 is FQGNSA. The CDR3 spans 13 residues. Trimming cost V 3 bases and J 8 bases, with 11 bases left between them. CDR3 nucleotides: TGTGCCAGCAGCTTGAGCCCTCTGGATGAGCAGTTCTTC. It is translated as CASSLSPLDEQFF. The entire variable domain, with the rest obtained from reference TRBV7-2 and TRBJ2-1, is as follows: GAGVSQSPSNKVTEKGKDVELRCDPISGHTALYWYRQSLGQGLEFLIYFQGNSAPDKSGLPSDRFSAERTGGSVSTLTIQRTQQEDSAVYLCASSLSPLDEQFFGPGTRLTVL.

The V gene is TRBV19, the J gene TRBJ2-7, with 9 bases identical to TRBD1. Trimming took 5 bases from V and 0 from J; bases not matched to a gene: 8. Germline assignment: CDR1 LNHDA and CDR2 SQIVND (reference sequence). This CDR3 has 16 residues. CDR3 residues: CASSAGAGQGSYEQYF. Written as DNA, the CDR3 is TGTGCCAGTAGTGCCGGAGCGGGACAGGGCTCCTACGAGCAGTACTTC. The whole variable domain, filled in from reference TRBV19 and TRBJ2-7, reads DGGITQSPKYLFRKEGQNVTLSCEQNLNHDAMYWYRQDPGQGLRLIYYSQIVNDFQKGDIAEGYSVSREKKESFPLTVTSAQKNPTAFYLCASSAGAGQGSYEQYFGPGTRLTVT.

The CDR3 DNA is TGTGCCAGCACCCGATGGACTAGTTTTGAGCAGTTCTTC. Protein product: CASTRWTSFEQFF. This rearrangement joins TRBV2 to TRBJ2-1, with TRBD2 matching over 7 bases. Per germline, CDR1 SNHLY and CDR2 FYNNEI. This CDR3 region has 13 residues. V was pared by 7 bases and J by 9 bases, with 9 bases of the junction left unmatched.

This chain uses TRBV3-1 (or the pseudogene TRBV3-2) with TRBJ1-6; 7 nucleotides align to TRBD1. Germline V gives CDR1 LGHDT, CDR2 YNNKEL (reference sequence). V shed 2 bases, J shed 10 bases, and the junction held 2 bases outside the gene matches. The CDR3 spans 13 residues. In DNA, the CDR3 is TGTGCCAGCAGCCAACCGACAGGGTCACCCCTCCACTTT. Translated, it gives CASSQPTGSPLHF.

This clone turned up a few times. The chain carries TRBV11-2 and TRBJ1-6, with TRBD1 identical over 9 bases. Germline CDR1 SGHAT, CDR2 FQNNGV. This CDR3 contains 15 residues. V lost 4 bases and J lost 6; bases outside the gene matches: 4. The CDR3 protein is CASSSWTGANSPLHF. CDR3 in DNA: TGTGCCAGCAGCTCCTGGACAGGGGCTAATTCACCCCTCCACTTT.

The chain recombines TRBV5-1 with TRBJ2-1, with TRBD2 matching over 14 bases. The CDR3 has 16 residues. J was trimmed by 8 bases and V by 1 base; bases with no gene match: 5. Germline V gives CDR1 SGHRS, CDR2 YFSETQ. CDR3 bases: TGCGCCAGCAGCTTGCCAAGACTAGCGGGAGGGGATGAGCAGTTCTTC. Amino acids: CASSLPRLAGGDEQFF.

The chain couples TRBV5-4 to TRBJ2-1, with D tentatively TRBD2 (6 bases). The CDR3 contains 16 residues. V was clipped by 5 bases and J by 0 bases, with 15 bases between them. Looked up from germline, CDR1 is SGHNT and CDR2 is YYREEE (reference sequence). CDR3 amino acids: CASSPLATSSYNEQFF. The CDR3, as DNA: TGTGCCAGCAGTCCCCTAGCGACTAGCTCCTACAATGAGCAGTTCTTC. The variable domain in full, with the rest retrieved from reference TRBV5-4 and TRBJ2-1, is ETGVTQSPTHLIKTRGQQVTLRCSSQSGHNTVSWYQQALGQGPQFIFQYYREEENGRGNFPPRFSGLQFPNYSSELNVNALELDDSALYLCASSPLATSSYNEQFFGPGTRLTVL.

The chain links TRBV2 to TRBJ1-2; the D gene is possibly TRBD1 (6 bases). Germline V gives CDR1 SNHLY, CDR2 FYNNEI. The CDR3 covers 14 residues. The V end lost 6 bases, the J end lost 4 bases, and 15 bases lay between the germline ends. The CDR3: CASSPGDRAYGYTF. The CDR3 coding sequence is TGTGCCAGCAGCCCAGGGGATAGGGCCTATGGCTACACCTTC.

The CDR3 protein is CASSLGQGKPEAFF. CDR3 bases: TGTGCCAGCAGCTTGGGTCAGGGCAAGCCTGAAGCTTTCTTT. This rearrangement joins TRBV5-6 to TRBJ1-1; D perhaps matches TRBD1 (5 bases). Per the germline V gene, CDR1 is SGHDT and CDR2 is YYEEEE. V shed 0 bases and J shed 6 bases, with 12 bases lying between them. The CDR3 contains 14 residues.

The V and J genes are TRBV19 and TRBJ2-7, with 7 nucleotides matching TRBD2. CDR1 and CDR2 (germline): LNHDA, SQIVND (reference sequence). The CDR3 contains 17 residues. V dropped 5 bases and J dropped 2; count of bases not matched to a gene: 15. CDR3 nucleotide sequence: TGTGCCAGTAGTCCAGGGACTAATAATGGCATCCCCTACGAGCAGTACTTC. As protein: CASSPGTNNGIPYEQYF.

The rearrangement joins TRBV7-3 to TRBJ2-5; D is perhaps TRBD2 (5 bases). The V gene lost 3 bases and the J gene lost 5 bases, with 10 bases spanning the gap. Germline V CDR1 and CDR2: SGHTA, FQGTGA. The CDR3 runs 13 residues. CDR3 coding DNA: TGTGCCAGCAGCTTTAGTCCGGGGGAGACCCAGTACTTC. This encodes CASSFSPGETQYF.

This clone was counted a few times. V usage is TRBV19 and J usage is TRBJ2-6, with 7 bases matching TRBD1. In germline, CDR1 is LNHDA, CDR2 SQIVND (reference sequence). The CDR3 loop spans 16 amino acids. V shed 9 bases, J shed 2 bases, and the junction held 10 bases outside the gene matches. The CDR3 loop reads CARPGQSPTGANVLTF. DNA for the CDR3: TGTGCCAGACCGGGACAGTCTCCCACTGGGGCCAACGTCCTGACTTTC. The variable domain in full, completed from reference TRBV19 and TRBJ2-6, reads DGGITQSPKYLFRKEGQNVTLSCEQNLNHDAMYWYRQDPGQGLRLIYYSQIVNDFQKGDIAEGYSVSREKKESFPLTVTSAQKNPTAFYLCARPGQSPTGANVLTFGAGSRLTVL.

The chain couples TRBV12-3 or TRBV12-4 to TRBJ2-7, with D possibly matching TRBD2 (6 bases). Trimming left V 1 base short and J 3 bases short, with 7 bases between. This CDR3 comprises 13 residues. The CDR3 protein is CASSLGLVYEQYF. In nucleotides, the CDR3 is TGTGCCAGCAGTTTAGGACTAGTCTACGAGCAGTACTTC.

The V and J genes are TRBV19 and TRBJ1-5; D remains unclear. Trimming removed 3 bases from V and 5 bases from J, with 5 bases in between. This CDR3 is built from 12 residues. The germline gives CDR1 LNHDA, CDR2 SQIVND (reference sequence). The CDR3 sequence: CASSIRDQPQHF. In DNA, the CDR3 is TGTGCCAGTAGTATTCGGGATCAGCCCCAGCATTTT.

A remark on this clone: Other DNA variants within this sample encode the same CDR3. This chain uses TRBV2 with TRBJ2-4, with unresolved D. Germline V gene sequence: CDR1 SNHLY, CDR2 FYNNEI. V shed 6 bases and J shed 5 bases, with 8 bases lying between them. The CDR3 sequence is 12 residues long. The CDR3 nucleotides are TGTGCCAGCAGGAGACTGGAAAACATTCAGTACTTC. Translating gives CASRRLENIQYF.

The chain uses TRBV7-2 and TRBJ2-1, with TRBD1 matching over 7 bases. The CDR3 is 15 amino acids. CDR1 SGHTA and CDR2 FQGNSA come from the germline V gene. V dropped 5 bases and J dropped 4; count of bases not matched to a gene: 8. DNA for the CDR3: TGTGCCAGCAGCGAAGGACAGGCTATATACAATGAGCAGTTCTTC. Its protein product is CASSEGQAIYNEQFF.

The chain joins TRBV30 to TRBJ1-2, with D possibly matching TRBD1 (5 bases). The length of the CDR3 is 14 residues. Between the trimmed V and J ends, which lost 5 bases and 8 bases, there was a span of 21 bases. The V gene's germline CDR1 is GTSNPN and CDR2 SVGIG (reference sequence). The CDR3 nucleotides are TGTGCCTGGTACAGGTCGCGGATCTCTATGGGCTACACCTTC. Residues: CAWYRSRISMGYTF.